The source of this T cell receptor (beta chain) is a study of CD8+ T cells in alopecia areata. Study findings and constraints: Between patients, shared TCR sequences were less clear than in mice. This was possibly due in part to HLA diversity in the patient population. Under tofacitinib, fewer expanded CD8+ clones appeared among the top 100 scalp clones.

Regarding this clone: Its antigen is not identified.

Noted treatment: oral pan-JAK inhibitor, 5-10 mg twice daily. The authors extracted RNA and reverse transcribed it into cDNA as the sequencing template. Clones were read by immunoSEQ multiplex PCR, and TCRdb kept only the in-frame ones, dropping some. In the table there are about 200,000 clones, around 56% of which are singletons. The CDR3 is 18 amino acids. V was pared by 2 bases and J by 0 bases, with 20 bases between. Germline values: CDR1 SGHRS, CDR2 YFSETQ. The chain carries TRBV5-1 and TRBJ1-1; D is perhaps TRBD1 (5 bases). This specimen was CD4+ T cells sorted from blood, taken at week 4, from a patient treated with tofacitinib. This receptor was identified in a human donor with alopecia areata. The CDR3 sequence: CASSFLNPGPAMNTEAFF. The CDR3 DNA follows: TGCGCCAGCAGCTTTCTGAACCCGGGACCAGCCATGAACACTGAAGCTTTCTTT.